Below, one T cell receptor beta chain is given with its context. As yet, its antigen is unknown. The entry originates in a study of a mutant IDH1 vaccine in newly diagnosed glioma. Study as a whole: The study started vaccination 4-6 weeks after radiotherapy alone, or with temozolomide cycles. Sex distribution of treated patients was approximately 60% male and roughly 38% female; mean age was 40.4 years.

Study-wide results and limits: Apparently unrelated to pseudoprogression were changes in the top peripheral T cell clonotypes.

Assay used: immunoSEQ multiplex PCR; TCRdb lists only in-frame clones, some missing. Of tens of thousands of clones in the sample, roughly 85% are singletons; the top ten hold around 8%. Germline CDR1 is SGHRS and CDR2 is YFSETQ. J lost 4 bases, V lost 3 bases, and 11 bases had no gene match. CDR3 length: 17 amino acids. Documented time point: week 11, during vaccination. Every vaccine dose comprised 300 ug of mutant IDH1 20-mer peptide plus topical imiquimod. The TCR comes from a man aged 35 to 55 with glioma. This specimen consisted of PBMCs, obtained from a glioma patient whose treatment included an IDH1 peptide vaccine. This chain uses TRBV5-1 with TRBJ2-1, with TRBD2 matching 9 bases. The CDR3 nucleotides read TGCGCCAGCAGCTCCGGGGAACTAGCGGGCTCTTACAATGAGCAGTTCTTC. This codes for CASSSGELAGSYNEQFF. The full variable domain, rest sourced from reference TRBV5-1 and TRBJ2-1, is KAGVTQTPRYLIKTRGQQVTLSCSPISGHRSVSWYQQTPGQGLQFLFEYFSETQRNKGNFPGRFSGRQFSNSRSEMNVSTLELGDSALYLCASSSGELAGSYNEQFFGPGTRLTVL.